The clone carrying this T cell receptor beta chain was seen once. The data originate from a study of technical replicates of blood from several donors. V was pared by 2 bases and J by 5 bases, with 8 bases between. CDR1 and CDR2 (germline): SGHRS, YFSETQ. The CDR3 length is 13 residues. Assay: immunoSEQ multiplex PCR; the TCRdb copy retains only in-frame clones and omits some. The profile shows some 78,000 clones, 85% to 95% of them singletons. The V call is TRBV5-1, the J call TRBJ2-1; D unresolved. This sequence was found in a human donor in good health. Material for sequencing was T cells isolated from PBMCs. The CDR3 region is CASSFPPNNEQFF. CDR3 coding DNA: TGCGCCAGCAGCTTCCCCCCTAACAATGAGCAGTTCTTC.